These 18 T cell receptor beta chains were sequenced from one sample in a study of early T cells in non-severe SARS-CoV-2 infection. TCRdb re-analysed the 5' RACE reads in MiXCR, keeping a single row per CDR3 protein. This table has 85,000 to 100,000 distinct CDR3 sequences, roughly 13% appearing once. The source material was whole blood. These receptors were obtained from an adult who was a healthcare worker with PCR-confirmed SARS-CoV-2 infection or an uninfected control (not recorded which).

This clonotype was picked up a small number of times. The chain recombines TRBV20-1 with TRBJ1-1; tentatively, D is TRBD1 (5 bases). V lost 5 bases and J 1 base, leaving 11 bases between the germline ends. The CDR3 contains 13 residues. The V gene's germline CDR1 is DFQATT and CDR2 SNEGSKA (reference sequence). CDR3 sequence: CSALNRRNTEAFF. CDR3 coding DNA: TGCAGTGCTTTGAACAGGCGGAACACTGAAGCTTTCTTT.

The table lists this clonotype with many counts. The chain links TRBV10-2 to TRBJ2-3; 12 nucleotides line up with TRBD2. This CDR3 is 16 amino acids long. After removal of 6 bases from V and 4 bases from J, the junction contained 8 bases not matched to a gene. The V gene's germline CDR1 is WSHSY and CDR2 SAAADI. Here the CDR3 DNA reads TGCGCCAGCAGACTAGCGGGGGGTCGAGGGGCAGATACGCAGTATTTT. Amino acids: CASRLAGGRGADTQYF.

The table lists this clonotype with a few counts. V is TRBV9 and J is TRBJ2-3, with 7 bases lining up with TRBD2. The CDR3 has 16 residues. Germline trimming cut 3 bases from V and 1 base from J; bases unmatched to any gene: 8. CDR1 is SGDLS and CDR2 is YYNGEE in the germline V gene. CDR3 sequence (DNA): TGTGCCAGCAGCGCCACAAGAGGGAGGGGCACAGATACGCAGTATTTT. This sequence encodes CASSATRGRGTDTQYF.

The V and J genes are TRBV6-5 and TRBJ1-2; D remains unclear. This CDR3 spans 11 amino acids. The ends were cut back, 8 bases at V and 5 bases at J, with 9 bases in the middle. Germline loops: CDR1 MNHEY, CDR2 SVGAGI. The CDR3 DNA sequence: TGTGCCAGCCGAGGCCTATATGGCTACACCTTC. Protein sequence: CASRGLYGYTF.

The chain carries TRBV7-9 and TRBJ2-7, with 7 bases identical to TRBD1. The CDR3 covers 16 residues. J was trimmed by 7 bases and V by 2 bases; bases with no gene match: 14. Germline CDR1 SEHNR, CDR2 FQNEAQ (reference sequence). As DNA, the CDR3 is TGTGCCAGCAGCTTAATCAGGACAGGAAGCCTTGGGGAGCAGTACTTC. This codes for CASSLIRTGSLGEQYF.

This clonotype was detected many times. V is TRBV5-1 and J is TRBJ1-1; the D gene is possibly TRBD1 (5 bases). Trimming left V 0 bases short and J 0 bases short, with 12 bases between. The CDR3 spans 16 residues. Germline V gene data show CDR1 as SGHRS and CDR2 as YFSETQ. CDR3 sequence: CASSLAPTALNTEAFF. For the CDR3, the DNA is TGCGCCAGCAGCTTGGCCCCGACAGCCCTGAACACTGAAGCTTTCTTT.

This clonotype was observed many times. The chain combines TRBV18 with TRBJ1-5; perhaps TRBD1 as D (5 bases). V dropped 6 bases and J dropped 0 bases, with 12 bases sitting between them. The germline CDR1 and CDR2 sequences are KGHSH and LQKENI. This CDR3 comprises 15 residues. This chain's CDR3 is CASSPGGYSNQPQHF. The CDR3 coding sequence is TGTGCCAGCTCTCCGGGGGGTTATAGCAATCAGCCCCAGCATTTT.

J is TRBJ2-5 and V is TRBV28; D is perhaps TRBD1 (6 bases). Germline CDR1 MDHEN, CDR2 SYDVKM. Deletions cut 3 bases from V and 9 bases from J, with 17 bases between. The CDR3 length is 14 residues. The CDR3 nucleotides read TGTGCCAGCAGTTTTGGGGACACATCGATCGCCCAGTACTTC. It translates to CASSFGDTSIAQYF.

This clonotype was found many times. The chain uses TRBV2 and TRBJ2-2; 9 nucleotides line up with TRBD1. Germline V gene sequence: CDR1 SNHLY, CDR2 FYNNEI. The CDR3 runs to 15 residues. J lost 6 bases, V lost 6 bases, and 8 bases had no gene match. The CDR3 nucleotides read TGTGCCAGCAGGACGGACAGGGGAGGCGCCGGGGAGCTGTTTTTT. This encodes CASRTDRGGAGELFF.

This clonotype appeared many times. This chain connects TRBV2 to TRBJ1-2; D is possibly TRBD1 (5 bases). There are 12 residues in the CDR3. Germline CDR1 reads SNHLY; CDR2 reads FYNNEI. The V end was cut by 6 bases, the J end by 6 bases, with 11 bases between. The CDR3 loop is CASSRQSHGYTF. CDR3 coding DNA: TGTGCCAGCAGCAGACAGTCCCATGGCTACACCTTC.

This clonotype was observed a few times. This chain connects TRBV27 to TRBJ2-3; 7 positions agree with TRBD1. The CDR3 runs to 13 residues. Germline V lookup: CDR1 MNHEY, CDR2 SMNVEV (reference sequence). V was pared by 4 bases and J by 4 bases, with 2 bases of the junction left unmatched. The CDR3 DNA sequence: TGTGCCAGCAGTTGGGGACAGCCAGATACGCAGTATTTT. This encodes CASSWGQPDTQYF.

The genes are TRBV7-6 and TRBJ2-7, with D possibly being TRBD2 (6 bases). Germline loops: CDR1 SGHVS, CDR2 FNYEAQ. Between the trimmed V and J ends, which lost 0 bases and 5 bases, there was a span of 11 bases. This CDR3 comprises 14 residues. The DNA of the CDR3 is TGTGCCAGCAGCTTAGCTAGCGGAGTTAACGAGCAGTACTTC. This codes for CASSLASGVNEQYF.

V gene TRBV7-2 combines with J gene TRBJ2-7, with 9 bases fitting TRBD1. The V and J ends lost 5 bases and 4 bases, in that order; junction bases with no gene match: 6. CDR1 and CDR2 from the germline V gene are SGHTA and FQGNSA. CDR3 length: 14 residues. The CDR3 loop reads CASSIGQGRYEQYF. The CDR3 DNA follows: TGTGCCAGCAGCATCGGACAGGGGCGATACGAGCAGTACTTC.

The chain has TRBV25-1 and TRBJ1-2; D perhaps matches TRBD1 (5 bases). V lost 3 bases and J lost 4, with 21 bases in between. The CDR3 loop spans 17 amino acids. From germline, CDR1 is MGHDK and CDR2 SYGVNS. The CDR3 nucleotides read TGTGCCAGCAGTGACCCAGGGAGCAGTTGGGGGTCCTATGGCTACACCTTC. Its translation is CASSDPGSSWGSYGYTF.

This CDR3 is CASRVTGLTGRAFF. CDR3 nucleotides: TGTGCCAGCAGGGTGACAGGGCTAACGGGGAGAGCTTTCTTT. The chain carries TRBV28 and TRBJ1-1; 7 bases are shared with TRBD1. Germline loops: CDR1 MDHEN, CDR2 SYDVKM. This CDR3 has 14 residues. V lost 6 bases, J lost 10 bases, and 14 bases stayed unmatched. Full variable domain (outside the CDR3, taken from reference TRBV28 and TRBJ1-1): DVKVTQSSRYLVKRTGEKVFLECVQDMDHENMFWYRQDPGLGLRLIYFSYDVKMKEKGDIPEGYSVSREKKERFSLILESASTNQTSMYLCASRVTGLTGRAFFGQGTRLTVV.

A word on this clonotype: Mismatch with germline at one junction end may stem from a read error. This chain joins TRBV7-9 and TRBJ2-4; 9 bases are shared with TRBD1. Germline CDR1 reads SEHNR; CDR2 reads FQNEAQ (reference sequence). CDR3 size: 11 residues. The CDR3 DNA reads as TGTGCCAGCAGCCCACGGACAGGGGAGGGCTTC. This gives the protein CASSPRTGEGF.

This clonotype was counted ten times or more. The rearrangement uses TRBV19 and TRBJ2-5, with D possibly TRBD1 on 7 matching bases. This CDR3 is 14 amino acids long. Trimming took 5 bases from V and 2 from J, leaving 12 bases between them. Germline CDR1 LNHDA, CDR2 SQIVND (reference sequence). The CDR3 reads CASSVTGTQETQYF. CDR3 nucleotide sequence: TGTGCCAGTAGTGTGACAGGGACTCAAGAGACCCAGTACTTC.

This clonotype was counted many times. The chain employs TRBV6-2 or TRBV6-3 and TRBJ2-1, with TRBD2 matching 13 bases. The CDR3 is 18 residues long. The V segment lost 5 bases and the J segment 0 bases; nucleotides outside the gene matches: 7. In germline, CDR1 is MNHEY, CDR2 SVGEGT. DNA for the CDR3: TGTGCCAGCAGTCTGACTAGCGGGGGGCCGAGCTCCTACAATGAGCAGTTCTTC. Translated, it gives CASSLTSGGPSSYNEQFF.